This T cell receptor (beta chain) was observed in a study of T cells after yellow fever vaccination (dated by TCRdb to between 2018 and 2021). With respect to the entire study: The SMART-Seq v4 Ultra Low Input RNA kit was used to prepare libraries from fractions with low cell numbers. The cohort comprised two healthy male donors, one aged 18 to 29 and one aged 30 to 39 years. To follow T-cell clones before and after both primary and booster YFV17D yellow fever vaccination, bulk TCR alpha and beta repertoires underwent longitudinal sequencing. Blood samples were taken at several timepoints before and after primary and secondary immunization, and bulk PBMC replicates and cell subsets were isolated. Overall study results and their limits: After the booster, most clones that had expanded after primary vaccination were detected again (around 95% of CD4 and roughly nine tenths of CD8), suggesting broad maintenance of memory. A small share of clonotypes occurred in both CD4 and CD8 compartments, likely arising from convergent recombination. The secondary T-cell response was found to be weaker but faster than the primary response, with a peak reached on day 5 rather than on day 15. Because only a couple of donors were included in the study, the extent to which the findings can be generalized is limited. Computational filtering was required because FACS-sorted repertoires could contain abundant contaminating clonotypes from the bulk population.

The treatment or condition label on this specimen signifies: live attenuated yellow fever vaccine strain. Two biological replicates of bulk PBMCs were collected at each blood-draw timepoint. PBMCs were isolated from peripheral blood using a standard Ficoll-Paque protocol. RNA was extracted with TriZol from bulk PBMCs, CD4 and CD8 fractions, and dextramer-positive and dextramer-negative fractions. This clonotype occurred many times. The specificity of this receptor is unknown. The input lacks base qualities; no much larger clone sits a single base away. The sequencer listed for this sample is Illumina NovaSeq 6000. TCR cDNA was made using 5'RACE template switching, a step that added a universal primer site and unique molecular identifiers. cDNA synthesis was primed from both the TCR alpha and TCR beta constant segments. Library amplification used two PCR steps, and the second PCR step added sample barcodes and sequencing adapters. Sequencing of libraries was done on Illumina HiSeq 2500 (2x100 bp) or NovaSeq (2x150 bp). For the original study's pipeline: MIGEC was used to demultiplex reads and collapse the reads into UMI consensus sequences, and MiXCR was used for V(D)J alignment. Vaccine-responding clonotypes were defined with edgeR using replicate PBMC samples, requiring FDR below 0.01 and a log2 fold change above 5 up to day 15. Each bulk clonotype received a CD4 or CD8 identity based on whether the sequenced CD4 or CD8 repertoire contained that clonotype at higher abundance. TCRdb's own reprocessing of the public reads used fastp at Q25 and MiXCR and kept productive beta chains. Under each unique CDR3 protein, matching rows form one entry showing the most common genes and DNA. In this record, the V and J calls reflect TCRdb's handling and not the investigators' own analysis. The sample table contains about 310,000 distinct CDR3 sequences; only one count was recorded for roughly 3.5% of them. The ten largest account for roughly a quarter of the sample.

Taken from cysteine to phenylalanine, the CDR3 has 15 residues. Of the read, only the CDR3 DNA is kept; its 45 bases are in frame from base 1. V is shortened by 0 bases, J by 5 bases, and the region joining them spans 10 bases. The germline V gene sets CDR1 to LGHNA and CDR2 to YSLEER. The receptor was isolated from a man aged 18 to 30 who received the YFV17D yellow fever vaccine. The sequence links TRBV4-3 to TRBJ2-2; the D element might be TRBD1 or TRBD2, as each aligns at 5 bases. The sample here was PBMCs, taken on the day of the yellow fever booster vaccination. This receptor carries the CDR3 CASSQERGRTGELFF. In nucleotides, the sequence is TGCGCCAGCAGCCAAGAGAGGGGTCGGACCGGGGAGCTGTTTTTT.